A single sample is the source of the 28 T cell receptor beta chains below, sequenced in a study of blood T cell repertoires in COVID-19. Sequenced by immunoSEQ multiplex PCR; TCRdb stores in-frame clones only, minus some. This table has about 320,000 clones, approximately 89% appearing once. Material: peripheral blood. These receptors all come from a woman aged 25 to 39 with COVID-19, enrolled during active disease.

The V gene is TRBV18, the J gene TRBJ1-2; TRBD1 matches 7 bases. Germline V gene sequence: CDR1 KGHSH, CDR2 LQKENI. With V trimmed by 5 bases and J by 4 bases, 10 bases remained unmatched. The CDR3 totals 15 residues. In nucleotides, the CDR3 is TGTGCCAGCTCAACCGGACAGGAAGGGAGCTATGGCTACACCTTC. It translates to CASSTGQEGSYGYTF.

This sequence joins TRBV4-3 and TRBJ1-1; D uncertain. The V gene's germline CDR1 is LGHNA and CDR2 YSLEER. The CDR3 loop spans 14 amino acids. Trimming stripped 1 base from V and 0 bases from J, with 6 bases between. The CDR3 coding sequence is TGCGCCAGCAGCCAAGGAACGGTGAACACTGAAGCTTTCTTT. Translation: CASSQGTVNTEAFF.

The gene calls are TRBV28 and TRBJ1-1; a weak D match, TRBD1 (6 bases). CDR1 and CDR2 from the germline V gene are MDHEN and SYDVKM. The CDR3 has 16 residues. The germline V and J ends were trimmed by 1 base and 5 bases, with 17 bases remaining between them. CDR3 coding DNA: TGTGCCAGCAGTTTATTTTCCGAAGGGGGAAGGACTGAAGCTTTCTTT. Its translation is CASSLFSEGGRTEAFF.

The chain couples TRBV11-3 to TRBJ2-1; D is ambiguous. The CDR3 consists of 13 residues. The ends were cut back, 2 bases at V and 9 bases at J, with 11 bases in the middle. Germline V lookup: CDR1 SGHNT, CDR2 YENEEA. The CDR3 DNA sequence: TGTGCCAGCAGCTTATTTTACGGGTCTGAGCAGTTCTTC. As protein: CASSLFYGSEQFF.

This chain connects TRBV6-5 to TRBJ2-1; D is possibly TRBD1 (5 bases). The CDR3 is made up of 14 amino acids. V was cut by 6 bases and J by 4 bases, with 13 bases left in between. Germline values: CDR1 MNHEY, CDR2 SVGAGI. In DNA, the CDR3 is TGTGCCAGCAGCCTACAGGACACGTACAATGAGCAGTTCTTC. Protein sequence: CASSLQDTYNEQFF.

The V and J genes are TRBV5-4 and TRBJ2-7; 8 bases align to TRBD2. J lost 6 bases, V lost 2 bases, and 10 bases had no gene match. Germline V gives CDR1 SGHNT, CDR2 YYREEE (reference sequence). CDR3 length: 15 residues. The CDR3 DNA reads as TGTGCCAGCAGCTTCGGACTAGCCGGTGGATCCGAGCAGTACTTC. Its translation is CASSFGLAGGSEQYF.

The chain employs TRBV6-5 and TRBJ1-1, with D perhaps TRBD1 (5 bases). The germline V gene has CDR1 MNHEY and CDR2 SVGAGI. This CDR3 contains 16 residues. With 0 bases removed from V and 1 base from J, the gap between germline ends came to 12 bases. The CDR3 DNA reads TGTGCCAGCAGTTACTCGAAGGCAAGGGGGAACACTGAAGCTTTCTTT. Amino acid sequence: CASSYSKARGNTEAFF.

This clone has just one count. The rearrangement joins TRBV30 to TRBJ1-5; D uncertain. Trimming shortened V by 5 bases and J by 3 bases, and 14 bases separated the two germline ends. Germline V lookup: CDR1 GTSNPN, CDR2 SVGIG (reference sequence). The CDR3 runs to 14 residues. For the CDR3, the DNA is TGTGCCTGGTCTGCCGGCGGGGTCAATCAGCCCCAGCATTTT. Residues: CAWSAGGVNQPQHF.

This chain uses TRBV7-9 with TRBJ1-6, with TRBD1 matching 9 bases. After removal of 2 bases from V and 7 bases from J, the junction contained 6 bases not matched to a gene. The CDR3 is 16 residues long. The germline V gene encodes CDR1 SEHNR and CDR2 FQNEAQ (reference sequence). In nucleotides, the CDR3 is TGTGCCAGCAGCTTATTAACAGGGGGCCCGAATTCACCCCTCCACTTT. Its protein is CASSLLTGGPNSPLHF.

The chain links TRBV7-9 to TRBJ2-5, with 16 bases fitting TRBD2. Germline V gene data show CDR1 as SEHNR and CDR2 as FQNEAQ (reference sequence). CDR3 length: 16 amino acids. V shed 5 bases and J 8 bases; nucleotides not matched to a gene: 8. The CDR3 sequence is CASSEPGTSGGATQYF. DNA for the CDR3: TGTGCCAGCAGCGAGCCGGGGACTAGCGGGGGGGCCACCCAGTACTTC.

The rearrangement joins TRBV6-7 to TRBJ2-3; 11 bases match TRBD2. Being an ORF, TRBV6-7 has a function that is uncertain. The CDR3 has 16 residues. Trimming removed 0 bases from V and 2 bases from J; junction bases left unmatched: 1. As DNA, the CDR3 is TGTGCCAGCAGTTACTCGACTAGCGGGACCACAGATACGCAGTATTTT. Protein product: CASSYSTSGTTDTQYF.

This chain joins TRBV28 and TRBJ1-4; D perhaps matches TRBD1 (6 bases). This CDR3 contains 15 residues. V dropped 5 bases and J dropped 7 bases, with 17 bases sitting between them. Germline assignment: CDR1 MDHEN and CDR2 SYDVKM. CDR3 coding DNA: TGTGCCAGCAGTGGCCGGGGGGCTGGGGCTGAAAAACTGTTTTTT. This codes for CASSGRGAGAEKLFF.

The rearrangement joins TRBV2 to TRBJ1-2; TRBD1 is a possible D gene (5 bases). V lost 6 bases and J 5 bases, leaving 13 bases between the germline ends. CDR3 length: 13 amino acids. Germline CDR1 and CDR2: SNHLY and FYNNEI. The CDR3 here is CASSVTGDYGYTF. The CDR3 DNA reads as TGTGCCAGCAGCGTTACAGGCGATTATGGCTACACCTTC.

The rearrangement joins TRBV7-8 to TRBJ1-6, with D hard to call. Trimming cost V 0 bases and J 0 bases, with 6 bases left between them. Germline CDR1 and CDR2: SGHVS and FQNEAQ. The CDR3 extends over 16 amino acids. The DNA for the CDR3 is TGTGCCAGCAGCTTAGCGCTGGCCTCCTATAATTCACCCCTCCACTTT. Translation gives CASSLALASYNSPLHF. The full variable domain, in which reference TRBV7-8 and TRBJ1-6 provide the parts outside the CDR3, is GAGVSQSPRYKVAKRGQDVALRCDPISGHVSLFWYQQALGQGPEFLTYFQNEAQLDKSGLPSDRFFAERPEGSVSTLKIQRTQQEDSAVYLCASSLALASYNSPLHFGNGTRLTVT.

The J gene is TRBJ1-1, the V gene TRBV10-3; 10 bases fit TRBD1. V shed 5 bases and J 5 bases; nucleotides not matched to a gene: 11. CDR1 and CDR2 (germline): ENHRY, SYGVKD. The CDR3 contains 16 residues. In DNA, the CDR3 is TGTGCCATCAGTTACCGGGACAGGGGATCGGGGACTGAAGCTTTCTTT. Translated, it gives CAISYRDRGSGTEAFF.

This chain uses TRBV4-3 with TRBJ2-3; 8 bases align to TRBD2. The J segment lost 4 bases and the V segment lost 2 bases, leaving 8 bases of the junction unmatched. The CDR3 has 16 amino acids. In germline, CDR1 is LGHNA, CDR2 YSLEER. As DNA, the CDR3 is TGCGCCAGCAGCCAACACCGGGGGGGAGGGCCAGATACGCAGTATTTT. Protein product: CASSQHRGGGPDTQYF.

The CDR3 spells CASIGTVPREAFF. In nucleotides, the CDR3 is TGTGCCAGCATTGGGACAGTTCCTCGTGAAGCTTTCTTT. V is TRBV2 and J is TRBJ1-1, with 7 bases that match TRBD1. The CDR3 length is 13 residues. V shed 7 bases, J shed 7 bases, and the junction held 9 bases outside the gene matches. Germline V gives CDR1 SNHLY, CDR2 FYNNEI.

V gene TRBV5-6 combines with J gene TRBJ1-3; no clear D. The CDR3 spans 13 residues. V was shortened by 4 bases and J by 8 bases, with 13 bases between the two germline ends. Germline assignment: CDR1 SGHDT and CDR2 YYEEEE. The DNA of the CDR3 is TGTGCCAGCAGCCAAGGACGGGAGGACACCATATATTTT. This codes for CASSQGREDTIYF.

The chain is built from TRBV7-2 and TRBJ2-3, with 11 bases aligning to TRBD2. Germline assignment: CDR1 SGHTA and CDR2 FQGNSA. V was clipped by 5 bases and J by 13 bases; unmatched bases: 14. The CDR3 runs 15 residues. The DNA for the CDR3 is TGTGCCAGCAGCATTGACATGGCTAGCGGGGGGCATAAGTATTTT. It codes for CASSIDMASGGHKYF. The variable domain in full, with the rest retrieved from reference TRBV7-2 and TRBJ2-3, is GAGVSQSPSNKVTEKGKDVELRCDPISGHTALYWYRQSLGQGLEFLIYFQGNSAPDKSGLPSDRFSAERTGGSVSTLTIQRTQQEDSAVYLCASSIDMASGGHKYFGPGTRLTVL.

The chain recombines TRBV11-3 with TRBJ2-1, with 9 bases matching TRBD1. The CDR3 is 15 amino acids. The V and J ends lost 6 bases and 2 bases, in that order; junction bases with no gene match: 5. Looked up from germline, CDR1 is SGHNT and CDR2 is YENEEA. In nucleotides, the CDR3 is TGTGCCAGCAGTCGGGACAGGGACCCCTACAATGAGCAGTTCTTC. This encodes CASSRDRDPYNEQFF.

The V gene is TRBV7-9, the J gene TRBJ1-1; D perhaps matches TRBD1 (5 bases). There are 13 residues in the CDR3. Trimming left V 5 bases short and J 1 base short, with 8 bases between. Germline V gene sequence: CDR1 SEHNR, CDR2 FQNEAQ (reference sequence). This CDR3 is CASSRQKNTEAFF. The CDR3, as DNA: TGTGCCAGCAGCAGACAGAAGAACACTGAAGCTTTCTTT.

Remarks on this clone: Germline and junction disagree at one end, which may indicate a read error. For the CDR3, the DNA is TGCAGTGCGCCCACTAACGATGGCTACACCTTC. Amino acid sequence: CSAPTNDGYTF. This chain links TRBV20-1 with TRBJ1-2; D is uncertain. Germline assignment: CDR1 DFQATT and CDR2 SNEGSKA (reference sequence). CDR3 length: 11 amino acids.

This clone turned up a few times. The chain uses TRBV29-1 and TRBJ1-1; 7 bases agree with TRBD1. V shed 8 bases and J 1 base; nucleotides not matched to a gene: 4. CDR3 length: 12 amino acids. From germline, CDR1 is SQVTM and CDR2 ANQGSEA. The CDR3: CSTRQGNTEAFF. CDR3 coding DNA: TGCAGCACCAGACAGGGGAACACTGAAGCTTTCTTT.

The rearrangement joins TRBV3-1 (or the pseudogene TRBV3-2) to TRBJ1-3; D possibly corresponds to TRBD1 (6 bases). There are 13 residues in the CDR3. Trimming removed 6 bases from V and 2 bases from J, with 8 bases in between. CDR1 and CDR2 (germline): LGHDT, YNNKEL (reference sequence). The DNA of the CDR3 is TGTGCCAGCAGGTCAGGGGCTGGAAACACCATATATTTT. As protein: CASRSGAGNTIYF.

J is TRBJ1-2 and V is TRBV5-4; D possibly corresponds to TRBD1 (6 bases). Germline loops: CDR1 SGHNT, CDR2 YYREEE (reference sequence). The CDR3 spans 15 residues. Trimming removed 4 bases at V and 3 bases at J, with 16 bases between. CDR3 loop: CASSTSRQADYGYTF. CDR3 nucleotides: TGTGCCAGCAGCACCAGCAGACAGGCGGACTATGGCTACACCTTC.

The chain uses TRBV27 and TRBJ1-5; the D is unclear. Between the trimmed V and J ends, which lost 8 bases and 7 bases, there was a span of 12 bases. Germline CDR1 and CDR2: MNHEY and SMNVEV (reference sequence). The CDR3 has 12 amino acids. The CDR3: CASGPRWQPQHF. Here the CDR3 DNA reads TGTGCCAGCGGGCCGCGTTGGCAGCCCCAGCATTTT.

This clone was picked up a small number of times. The J gene is TRBJ1-5, the V gene TRBV19; TRBD1 is a possible D gene (6 bases). Looked up from germline, CDR1 is LNHDA and CDR2 is SQIVND (reference sequence). The CDR3 length is 13 residues. The ends were cut back, 5 bases at V and 7 bases at J, with 12 bases in the middle. CDR3 in DNA: TGTGCCAGTAGTCCTCAGGGGAGCCAGCCCCAGCATTTT. This encodes CASSPQGSQPQHF.

The chain is built from TRBV6-2 or TRBV6-3 and TRBJ2-2; 7 bases map to TRBD1. Germline V gene data show CDR1 as MNHEY and CDR2 as SVGEGT. The CDR3 totals 17 residues. V gave up 4 bases and J gave up 4 bases; unmatched junction bases: 12. CDR3 residues: CASSSIAGTASTGELFF. CDR3 nucleotide sequence: TGTGCCAGCAGTTCAATAGCCGGGACAGCGAGCACCGGGGAGCTGTTTTTT.